This passage covers 27 T cell receptor beta chains from one sample sequenced in a study of T cells in Graves' hyperthyroidism and ophthalmopathy. There were TCR beta CDR3 regions amplified from RNA transcripts. HTBI primers drove first-round RT-PCR of the TCR CDR3. TCRdb reprocessed the multiplex PCR reads with MiXCR, giving one entry per CDR3 protein. Of over 650,000 distinct CDR3 sequences in the sample, 45% were seen once. The sequenced material came from peripheral blood or thyroid tissue (not recorded which). Receptors were obtained from an adult man with Graves' disease, either hyperthyroidism or ophthalmopathy (not recorded which).

The J gene is TRBJ1-4, the V gene TRBV10-3, with D unclear. The germline V gene encodes CDR1 ENHRY and CDR2 SYGVKD. CDR3 size: 15 residues. V was cut by 6 bases and J by 0 bases, with 11 bases left in between. The CDR3 sequence: CAISDGAATNEKLFF. CDR3 DNA: TGTGCCATCAGCGACGGAGCTGCAACTAATGAAAAACTGTTTTTT.

The chain links TRBV3-1 to TRBJ2-2, with D hard to call. The CDR3 has 14 amino acids. Germline V gives CDR1 LGHDT, CDR2 YNNKEL (reference sequence). With 0 bases removed from V and 6 bases from J, the gap between germline ends came to 8 bases. CDR3 nucleotide sequence: TGTGCCAGCAGCCAAGATATCGGCGCCGGGGAGCTGTTTTTT. The encoded protein is CASSQDIGAGELFF.

This clonotype was counted ten times or more. The chain carries TRBV7-8 and TRBJ1-5; a possible D gene is TRBD1 (6 bases). The CDR3 covers 15 residues. Trimming pared 10 bases from V and 2 bases from J, leaving 18 bases between. Germline V lookup: CDR1 SGHVS, CDR2 FQNEAQ. The CDR3 loop reads CATRRGGGRNQPQHF. The DNA of the CDR3 is TGTGCCACCCGGAGAGGGGGGGGTCGCAATCAGCCCCAGCATTTT. Full variable domain (outside the CDR3, taken from reference TRBV7-8 and TRBJ1-5): GAGVSQSPRYKVAKRGQDVALRCDPISGHVSLFWYQQALGQGPEFLTYFQNEAQLDKSGLPSDRFFAERPEGSVSTLKIQRTQQEDSAVYLCATRRGGGRNQPQHFGDGTRLSIL.

The chain joins TRBV6-1 to TRBJ1-2, with D possibly being TRBD1 (5 bases). V was pared by 6 bases and J by 8 bases, with 19 bases between. CDR3 length: 14 amino acids. Looked up from germline, CDR1 is MNHNS and CDR2 is SASEGT. The CDR3 bases are TGTGCCAGCAGCCGAAGCGGGGGACGGGGCGGCTACACCTTC. It yields the protein CASSRSGGRGGYTF.

This clonotype turned up a few times. This CDR3 is CASSLVGVSEAFF. The CDR3 DNA reads TGTGCCAGCAGCTTAGTAGGGGTTAGTGAAGCTTTCTTT. The chain links TRBV7-9 to TRBJ1-1; D may be TRBD1 (5 bases). Per the germline V gene, CDR1 is SEHNR and CDR2 is FQNEAQ (reference sequence). This CDR3 has 13 amino acids. V was shortened by 1 base and J by 7 bases, with 10 bases between the two germline ends.

Only a few counts were recorded for this clonotype. The chain carries TRBV14 and TRBJ1-3; D is undetermined. The CDR3 sequence is 12 residues long. Germline-derived CDR1 and CDR2 are SGHDN and FVKESK. Trimming took off 5 bases at V and 7 bases at J, with 9 bases between the two ends. CDR3 nucleotide sequence: TGTGCCAGCAGCTCTCATGAGAACACCATATATTTT. The encoded protein is CASSSHENTIYF.

This rearrangement joins TRBV10-1 to TRBJ1-2, with 7 bases fitting TRBD1. Germline-derived CDR1 and CDR2 are WNHNN and SYGVQD (reference sequence). Unmatched junction bases numbered 6, after V lost 7 bases and J lost 1 base. This CDR3 has 14 amino acids. The CDR3 is CASNGTVLNYGYTF. The CDR3 nucleotides read TGCGCCAGCAACGGGACAGTGCTTAACTATGGCTACACCTTC.

The chain is built from TRBV7-9 and TRBJ1-2; 7 positions match TRBD1. V was clipped by 7 bases and J by 4 bases; unmatched bases: 9. This CDR3 spans 14 amino acids. Germline V gene data show CDR1 as SEHNR and CDR2 as FQNEAQ (reference sequence). CDR3 coding DNA: TGTGCCAGCAAGAAACCGGGACAGTCCTATGGCTACACCTTC. Protein sequence: CASKKPGQSYGYTF.

This clonotype was detected ten times or more. The chain recombines TRBV9 with TRBJ1-6; D is undetermined. V was cut by 0 bases and J by 7 bases, with 11 bases left in between. There are 15 residues in the CDR3. Per the germline V gene, CDR1 is SGDLS and CDR2 is YYNGEE. The CDR3 coding sequence is TGTGCCAGCAGCGTAGGACACGGAAAGAATTCACCCCTCCACTTT. Its translation: CASSVGHGKNSPLHF.

This chain links TRBV20-1 with TRBJ2-7; D possibly uses TRBD1 or TRBD2 (5 bases each). CDR3 length equals 13 residues. V lost 3 bases, J lost 3 bases, and 12 bases lay in between. Germline CDR1 reads DFQATT; CDR2 reads SNEGSKA (reference sequence). DNA for the CDR3: TGCAGTGCTAGTCGGGACCGCTTCTACGAGCAGTACTTC. Protein sequence: CSASRDRFYEQYF.

The chain is built from TRBV10-2 and TRBJ1-1; TRBD1 matches 9 bases. V lost 6 bases and J lost 0; bases outside the gene matches: 5. CDR1 is WSHSY, CDR2 SAAADI, per germline. The CDR3 is 15 amino acids. CDR3 coding DNA: TGCGCCAGCAGGTTAGGGACAGGGTTGAACACTGAAGCTTTCTTT. Protein product: CASRLGTGLNTEAFF.

In its sample, this clonotype was seen a few times. This chain joins TRBV7-9 and TRBJ1-2; D is perhaps TRBD1 (5 bases). V lost 5 bases and J lost 3, with 10 bases in between. Germline V gene sequence: CDR1 SEHNR, CDR2 FQNEAQ (reference sequence). This CDR3 is built from 13 residues. CDR3 sequence (DNA): TGTGCCAGCAGCGACATGGGGCACTATGGCTACACCTTC. This sequence encodes CASSDMGHYGYTF.

V is TRBV29-1 and J is TRBJ1-2, with 7 nucleotides matching TRBD1. This CDR3 comprises 11 residues. With V trimmed by 7 bases and J by 8 bases, 7 bases remained unmatched. The germline gives CDR1 SQVTM, CDR2 ANQGSEA. The CDR3 protein is CSAGTVEGYTF. The DNA of the CDR3 is TGCAGCGCCGGGACAGTGGAGGGCTACACCTTC. The entire variable domain, with the rest obtained from reference TRBV29-1 and TRBJ1-2, is as follows: SAVISQKPSRDICQRGTSLTIQCQVDSQVTMMFWYRQQPGQSLTLIATANQGSEATYESGFVIDKFPISRPNLTFSTLTVSNMSPEDSSIYLCSAGTVEGYTFGSGTRLTVV.

This clonotype was recorded a few times. The rearrangement joins TRBV20-1 to TRBJ1-2; TRBD1 matches at 10 bases. V was clipped by 5 bases and J by 4 bases; unmatched bases: 4. CDR1 and CDR2 from the germline V gene are DFQATT and SNEGSKA (reference sequence). There are 13 residues in the CDR3. This CDR3 is CSAPGTGAYGYTF. CDR3 nucleotide sequence: TGCAGTGCTCCCGGGACAGGGGCCTATGGCTACACCTTC.

In this sample, this clonotype turned up many times. The chain carries TRBV7-8 and TRBJ2-5; a possible D gene is TRBD1 (7 bases). Germline V gene data show CDR1 as SGHVS and CDR2 as FQNEAQ. The V end was cut by 4 bases, the J end by 2 bases, with 14 bases between. The CDR3 totals 15 residues. The CDR3, as DNA: TGTGCCAGCAGCTGGGGGGCGGGACAGCAAGAGACCCAGTACTTC. It translates to CASSWGAGQQETQYF.

V usage is TRBV25-1 and J usage is TRBJ2-5, with 13 bases matching TRBD2. Losses at the gene ends were 8 bases for V and 7 bases for J; bases not matched to a gene: 7. The CDR3 extends over 14 amino acids. CDR1 MGHDK and CDR2 SYGVNS come from the germline V gene. The DNA for the CDR3 is TGTGCCAGCTCACTAGCGGGGGGGCCGGTGACCCAGTACTTC. This sequence encodes CASSLAGGPVTQYF. Together with reference TRBV25-1 and TRBJ2-5, the CDR3 gives the full variable domain: EADIYQTPRYLVIGTGKKITLECSQTMGHDKMYWYQQDPGMELHLIHYSYGVNSTEKGDLSSESTVSRIRTEHFPLTLESARPSHTSQYLCASSLAGGPVTQYFGPGTRLLVL.

The gene calls are TRBV5-1 and TRBJ1-6; D may be TRBD1 (6 bases). CDR3 length: 17 residues. Germline V gives CDR1 SGHRS, CDR2 YFSETQ. V lost 4 bases and J 7 bases, leaving 21 bases between the germline ends. The CDR3 region has the DNA TGCGCCAGCAGCCTTCGAGCCCCGGGGGCCGGGAATTCACCCCTCCACTTT. This encodes CASSLRAPGAGNSPLHF.

The J gene is TRBJ2-7, the V gene TRBV29-1; D perhaps matches TRBD1 (6 bases). This CDR3 contains 14 residues. CDR1 is SQVTM, CDR2 ANQGSEA, per germline. Trimming took 7 bases from V and 0 from J, leaving 16 bases between them. Here the CDR3 reads CSARQVTSSYEQYF. CDR3 sequence (DNA): TGCAGCGCCAGACAGGTGACGAGCTCCTACGAGCAGTACTTC.

This clonotype was seen at least ten times. The chain carries TRBV7-9 and TRBJ1-6, with no clear D. The germline CDR1 and CDR2 sequences are SEHNR and FQNEAQ (reference sequence). Trimming shortened V by 2 bases and J by 6 bases, and 14 bases separated the two germline ends. The CDR3 is 16 residues long. The CDR3 DNA follows: TGTGCCAGCAGCTTATTTACACGCAACGCTAATTCACCCCTCCACTTT. Its translation is CASSLFTRNANSPLHF.

V usage is TRBV24-1 and J usage is TRBJ2-6; D is unresolved. The CDR3 is 13 amino acids. Germline-derived CDR1 and CDR2 are KGHDR and SFDVKD. Trimming cost V 8 bases and J 4 bases, with 8 bases left between them. For the CDR3, the DNA is TGTGCCACCACCTCGGCCGGGGCCAACGTCCTGACTTTC. Translated: CATTSAGANVLTF.

This clonotype showed up just a few times. The chain recombines TRBV2 with TRBJ2-7; TRBD1 matches 8 bases. The V and J ends lost 5 bases and 2 bases, in that order; junction bases with no gene match: 8. This CDR3 has 15 amino acids. Germline V gene data show CDR1 as SNHLY and CDR2 as FYNNEI. This CDR3 is CASSLDEQGAYEQYF. The CDR3 nucleotides read TGTGCCAGCAGTTTAGATGAACAGGGGGCCTACGAGCAGTACTTC.

The V call is TRBV10-3, the J call TRBJ2-7, with 8 positions matching TRBD1. Per the germline V gene, CDR1 is ENHRY and CDR2 is SYGVKD. The length of the CDR3 is 13 residues. The DNA for the CDR3 is TGTGGCGCGCAGGGACAGGCTTCCTACGAGCAGTACTTC. This encodes CGAQGQASYEQYF.

The chain uses TRBV29-1 and TRBJ2-7; TRBD1 might be the D (5 bases). V was trimmed by 7 bases and J by 3 bases, leaving 10 bases between them. The CDR3 consists of 11 residues. Germline V gene sequence: CDR1 SQVTM, CDR2 ANQGSEA. CDR3 in DNA: TGCAGCGGGAAAAGGGGCTACGAGCAGTACTTC. Its protein is CSGKRGYEQYF.

The genes are TRBV7-9 and TRBJ1-2, with a possible D match to TRBD1 (5 bases). V lost 5 bases and J 4 bases, leaving 14 bases between the germline ends. The CDR3 totals 14 residues. CDR1 and CDR2 from the germline V gene are SEHNR and FQNEAQ (reference sequence). The CDR3 loop is CASSLRDLLYGYTF. The CDR3 coding sequence is TGTGCCAGCAGCCTCCGGGACTTACTCTATGGCTACACCTTC.

At least ten counts were recorded for this clonotype. The genes are TRBV7-9 and TRBJ1-5; 9 bases match TRBD1. Germline V lookup: CDR1 SEHNR, CDR2 FQNEAQ (reference sequence). V shed 5 bases and J 0 bases; nucleotides not matched to a gene: 5. This CDR3 region has 16 residues. The CDR3 sequence is CASSRTGATSNQPQHF. The CDR3 DNA is TGTGCCAGCAGCCGGACAGGGGCGACTAGCAATCAGCCCCAGCATTTT.

The chain recombines TRBV25-1 with TRBJ1-2, with 7 bases lining up with TRBD1. CDR3 length equals 13 residues. CDR1 is MGHDK and CDR2 is SYGVNS in the germline V gene. Trimming took 8 bases from V and 2 from J; bases not matched to a gene: 5. CDR3 in amino acids: CASQGQSNYGYTF. The CDR3, as DNA: TGTGCCAGCCAGGGACAGTCAAACTATGGCTACACCTTC.

This sequence joins TRBV6-1 and TRBJ2-7; a possible D gene is TRBD2 (6 bases). The V end lost 0 bases, the J end lost 0 bases, and 9 bases lay between the germline ends. The germline V gene has CDR1 MNHNS and CDR2 SASEGT. The CDR3 consists of 15 residues. The CDR3 spells CASSEAVGSSYEQYF. The CDR3 DNA reads TGTGCCAGCAGTGAAGCCGTCGGGAGCTCCTACGAGCAGTACTTC.